The sequence of this T cell receptor (beta chain) was determined in a study of Graves' ophthalmopathy and Graves' hyperthyroidism. In its sample, this clonotype was seen many times. RNA transcripts provided the template for amplifying TCR beta CDR3 regions. First-round RT-PCR relied on HTBI primers, and a second-round multiplex PCR came next. TCRdb reanalysed the multiplex PCR reads using MiXCR and keeps one entry per CDR3 protein. The table shows 1 million to 1.3 million distinct CDR3 sequences, with about 40% occurring only once. Germline V gene sequence: CDR1 DFQATT, CDR2 SNEGSKA (reference sequence). The junction had 8 bases not matched to a gene; V was cut back by 8 bases and J by 3 bases. This CDR3 is 13 amino acids long.

Sequenced: peripheral blood or thyroid tissue (not recorded which). This receptor was taken from an adult man with Graves' hyperthyroidism. This chain connects TRBV20-1 to TRBJ1-2; 8 bases align to TRBD1. CDR3 sequence: CSTAHRGDYGYTF. The DNA for the CDR3 is TGCAGTACTGCCCACAGGGGGGACTATGGCTACACCTTC.